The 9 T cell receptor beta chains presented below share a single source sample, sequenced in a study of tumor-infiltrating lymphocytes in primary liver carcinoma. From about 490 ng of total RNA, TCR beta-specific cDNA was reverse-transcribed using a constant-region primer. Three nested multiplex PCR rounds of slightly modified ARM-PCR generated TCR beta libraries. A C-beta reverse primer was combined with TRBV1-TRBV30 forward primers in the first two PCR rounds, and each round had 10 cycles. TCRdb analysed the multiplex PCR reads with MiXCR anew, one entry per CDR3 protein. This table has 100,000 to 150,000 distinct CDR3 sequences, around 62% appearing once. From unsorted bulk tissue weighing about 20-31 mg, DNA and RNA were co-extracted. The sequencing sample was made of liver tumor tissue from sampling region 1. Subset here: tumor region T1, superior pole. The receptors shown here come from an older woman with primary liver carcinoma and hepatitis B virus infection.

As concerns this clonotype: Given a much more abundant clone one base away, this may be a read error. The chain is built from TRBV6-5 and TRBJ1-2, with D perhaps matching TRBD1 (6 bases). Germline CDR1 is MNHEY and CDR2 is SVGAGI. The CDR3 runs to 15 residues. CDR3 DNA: TGTCCCAGCAGTTACTCGATCGGGGGGCGAGATGGCTACACCTTC. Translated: CPSSYSIGGRDGYTF.

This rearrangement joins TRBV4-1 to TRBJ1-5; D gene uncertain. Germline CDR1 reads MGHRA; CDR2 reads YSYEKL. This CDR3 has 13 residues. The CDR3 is CTGSHGQNQPQHF. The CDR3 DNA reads TGCACCGGCAGCCATGGCCAGAATCAGCCCCAGCATTTT.

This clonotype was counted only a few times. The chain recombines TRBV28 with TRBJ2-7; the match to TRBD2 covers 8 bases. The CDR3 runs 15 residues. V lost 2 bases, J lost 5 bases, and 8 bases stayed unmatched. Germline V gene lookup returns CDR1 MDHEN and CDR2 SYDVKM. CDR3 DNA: TGTGCCAGCAGTTTAATGGGCGGGGGGTCGAACGAGCAGTACTTC. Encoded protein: CASSLMGGGSNEQYF.

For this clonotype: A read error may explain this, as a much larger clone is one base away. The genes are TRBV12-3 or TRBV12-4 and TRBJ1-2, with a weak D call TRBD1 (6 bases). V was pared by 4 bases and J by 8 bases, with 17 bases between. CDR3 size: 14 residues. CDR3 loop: CASSYLIRGMGYTF. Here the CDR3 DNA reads TGTGCCAGCAGTTACCTAATCAGGGGAATGGGCTACACCTTC.

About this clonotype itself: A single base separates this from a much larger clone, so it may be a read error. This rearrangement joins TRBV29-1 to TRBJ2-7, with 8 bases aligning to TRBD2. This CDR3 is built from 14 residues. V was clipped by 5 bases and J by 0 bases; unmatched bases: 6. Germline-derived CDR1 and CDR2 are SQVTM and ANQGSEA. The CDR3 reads CSVFTSGTSYEQYF. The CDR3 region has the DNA TGCAGCGTTTTTACTAGCGGAACCTCCTACGAGCAGTACTTC.

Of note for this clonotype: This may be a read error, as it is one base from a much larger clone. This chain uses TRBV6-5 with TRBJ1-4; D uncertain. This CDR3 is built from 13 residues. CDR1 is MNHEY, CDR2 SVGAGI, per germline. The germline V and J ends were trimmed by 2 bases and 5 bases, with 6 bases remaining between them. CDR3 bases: TGTGCCAGCAGTTACCCAGTAAATGAAAAACTGTTTTTT. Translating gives CASSYPVNEKLFF.

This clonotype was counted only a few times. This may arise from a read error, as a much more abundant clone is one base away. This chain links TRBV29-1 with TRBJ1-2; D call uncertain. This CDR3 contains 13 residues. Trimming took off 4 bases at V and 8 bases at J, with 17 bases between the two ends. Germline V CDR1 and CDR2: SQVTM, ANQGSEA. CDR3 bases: TGCAGCGTTGCGGATTACCTCAATCGGGGCTACACCTTC. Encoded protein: CSVADYLNRGYTF.

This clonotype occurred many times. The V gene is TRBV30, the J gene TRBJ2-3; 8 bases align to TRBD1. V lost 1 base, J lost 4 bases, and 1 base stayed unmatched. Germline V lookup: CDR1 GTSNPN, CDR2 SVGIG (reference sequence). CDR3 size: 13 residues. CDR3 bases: TGTGCCTGGAGTGCCAGGGGGCCAGATACGCAGTATTTT. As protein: CAWSARGPDTQYF.

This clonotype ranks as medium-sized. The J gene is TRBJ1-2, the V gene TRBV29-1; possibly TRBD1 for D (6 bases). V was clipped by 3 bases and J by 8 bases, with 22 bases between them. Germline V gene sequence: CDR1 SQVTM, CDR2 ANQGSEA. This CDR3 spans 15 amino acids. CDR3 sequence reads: CSVDRGAVGAGGYTF. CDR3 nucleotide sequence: TGCAGCGTTGATCGGGGGGCAGTAGGGGCCGGCGGCTACACCTTC.